Listed here is a single TCR beta chain. CDR3 length equals 15 residues. V was pared by 5 bases and J by 7 bases, with 18 bases between. The V gene's germline CDR1 is SGHVS and CDR2 FNYEAQ. TCRdb reprocessed the reads with MiXCR, giving one entry per CDR3 protein. The repertoire holds 680,000 or so distinct CDR3 sequences, with less than 40% as singletons. The entry originates in a study of T cell repertoires in cytomegalovirus infection. Study as a whole: Public TCR beta signatures indicated both CMV infection and matching HLA type.

This TCR was sampled from a human donor in good health (CMV status not recorded). Some clones in this sample may be carry-over from other donors' samples. The material sequenced was PBMCs. The V call is TRBV7-6, the J call TRBJ2-1, with D possibly TRBD1 on 5 matching bases. The CDR3 DNA reads as TGTGCCAGCAGCGCGACAGTTTCCCTCCCTAATGAGCAGTTCTTC. This sequence encodes CASSATVSLPNEQFF.